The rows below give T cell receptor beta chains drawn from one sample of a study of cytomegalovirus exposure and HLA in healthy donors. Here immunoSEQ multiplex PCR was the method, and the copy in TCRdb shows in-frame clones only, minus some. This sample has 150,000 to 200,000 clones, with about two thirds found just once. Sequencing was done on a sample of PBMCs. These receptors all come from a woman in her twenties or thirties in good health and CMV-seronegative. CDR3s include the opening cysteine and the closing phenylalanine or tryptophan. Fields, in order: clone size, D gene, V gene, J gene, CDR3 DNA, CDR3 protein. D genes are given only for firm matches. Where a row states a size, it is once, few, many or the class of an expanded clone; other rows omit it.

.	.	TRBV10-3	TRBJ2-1	TGTGCCATCAGTGAGACAGGTGGGTCCTACAATGAGCAGTTCTTC	CAISETGGSYNEQFF
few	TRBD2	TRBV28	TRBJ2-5	TGTGCCGCCCGGGGGGCTAGCGGGGACCAAGAGACCCAGTACTTC	CAARGASGDQETQYF
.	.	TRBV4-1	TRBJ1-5	TGCGCCAGCAGCCAAGAGGAGGATCAGCCCCAGCATTTT	CASSQEEDQPQHF
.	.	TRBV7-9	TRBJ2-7	TGTGCCAGCAGCTTAGGTCCAGGGCGCAACGAGCAGTACTTC	CASSLGPGRNEQYF
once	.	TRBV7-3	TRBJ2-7	TGTGCCAGCAGCTTATTAGGGACTCCCTACGAGCAGTACTTC	CASSLLGTPYEQYF
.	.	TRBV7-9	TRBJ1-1	TGTGCCAGCAGCTTAACGGGAAACACTGAAGCTTTCTTT	CASSLTGNTEAFF
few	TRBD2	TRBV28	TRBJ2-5	TGTGCCAGCAGTTTAGGCCTAGCGGGAGTAGAGACCCAGTACTTC	CASSLGLAGVETQYF
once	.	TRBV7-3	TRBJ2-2	TGTGCCAGCAGCTTTAGCGGTGCGAACACCGGGGAGCTGTTTTTT	CASSFSGANTGELFF
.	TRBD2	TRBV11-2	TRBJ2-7	TGTGCCAGCAGCCTCGGCGGGAGCTCCTACGAGCAGTACTTC	CASSLGGSSYEQYF
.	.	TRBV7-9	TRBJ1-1	TGTGCCAGCAGCTTAGGGGGGCATCGTACTGAAGCTTTCTTT	CASSLGGHRTEAFF
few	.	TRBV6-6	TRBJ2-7	TGTGCCAGCAGCCACGGGACTCACTACGAGCAGTACTTC	CASSHGTHYEQYF
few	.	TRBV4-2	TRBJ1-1	TGTGCCAGCAGCCAAGATTACGGAGGAGGTGAAGCTTTCTTT	CASSQDYGGGEAFF
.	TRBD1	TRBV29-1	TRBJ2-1	TGCAGCGTTCTCCCCCGGGACAGAGACAATGAGCAGTTCTTC	CSVLPRDRDNEQFF
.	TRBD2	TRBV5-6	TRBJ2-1	TGTGCCAGCAGCTCCCGGGGCGGGAGAGTTAATGAGCAGTTCTTC	CASSSRGGRVNEQFF
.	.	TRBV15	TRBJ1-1	TGTGCCACCAGCAGAGGAGATAACACTGAAGCTTTCTTT	CATSRGDNTEAFF
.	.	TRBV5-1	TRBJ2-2	TGCGCCAGCAGCTTACAGGGTAACACCGGGGAGCTGTTTTTT	CASSLQGNTGELFF
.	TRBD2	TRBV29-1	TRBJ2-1	TGCAGCGTTGACGGTAGCGGGATGGTGACCTACAATGAGCAGTTCTTC	CSVDGSGMVTYNEQFF
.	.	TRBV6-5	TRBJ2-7	TGTGCCAGCAGTGTAACAAACGCCTACGAGCAGTACTTC	CASSVTNAYEQYF
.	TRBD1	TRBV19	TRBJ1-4	TGTGCCAGTACGAAGACAGGGGTAAAACTGTTTTTT	CASTKTGVKLFF
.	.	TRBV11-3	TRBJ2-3	TGTGCCAGCAGCTTATACAGGGTCAGCACAGATACGCAGTATTTT	CASSLYRVSTDTQYF
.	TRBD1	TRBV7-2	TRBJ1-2	TGTGCCAGCAGCAGTCGGGACAGGGGGTTCTATGGCTACACCTTC	CASSSRDRGFYGYTF
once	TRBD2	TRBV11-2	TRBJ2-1	TGTGCCAGCAGCTTAGCTAGCGGGAGCTACAATGAGCAGTTCTTC	CASSLASGSYNEQFF
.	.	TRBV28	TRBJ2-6	TGTGCCAGCAGACCGTCTCTACTCCCATCTGGGGCCAACGTCCTGACTTTC	CASRPSLLPSGANVLTF
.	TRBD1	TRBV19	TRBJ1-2	TGTGCCAGTAGTATCGGGGGGACAGGGGGCTATGGCTACACCTTC	CASSIGGTGGYGYTF
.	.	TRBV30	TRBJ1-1	TGTGCCTGGAGTTCGTTCAGGGACACTGAAGCTTTCTTT	CAWSSFRDTEAFF
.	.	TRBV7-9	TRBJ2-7	TGTTCCAGCAGCTTAAACGTGGGGCAAGTCGAGCAGTACTTC	CSSSLNVGQVEQYF
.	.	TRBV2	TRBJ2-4	TGTGCCAGCATACTTCTCAGAACCGGGTCGGCCAAAAACATTCAGTACTTC	CASILLRTGSAKNIQYF
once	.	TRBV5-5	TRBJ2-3	TGTGCCAGCAGACGTATAGGAGCAGATACGCAGTATTTT	CASRRIGADTQYF
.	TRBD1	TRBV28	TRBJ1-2	TGTGCCAGCAATCCGGGACAGACGAACTATGGCTACACCTTC	CASNPGQTNYGYTF
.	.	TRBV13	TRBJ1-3	TGTGCCAGCAGCTATTACAGGGGAAACACCATATATTTT	CASSYYRGNTIYF
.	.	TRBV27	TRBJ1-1	TGTGCCAGCAGTCCCCACCCGACAGGCAACCCAACTGAAGCTTTCTTT	CASSPHPTGNPTEAFF
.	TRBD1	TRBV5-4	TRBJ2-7	TGTGCCAGCAGACCGGACAGGACCCTGTCCTACGAGCAGTACTTC	CASRPDRTLSYEQYF